One and the same sample provided the 16 T cell receptor beta chains below, sequenced in a study of CD8 T cells in ankylosing spondylitis listed by TCRdb under 2017. Receptor amplification or capture employed 5' RACE. The sequencer listed for this sample is Illumina HiSeq 2500. TCRdb cleaned the public reads at Q25 with fastp, built clones with MiXCR and kept in-frame beta chains. Every entry covers one CDR3 protein and lists the most common genes and DNA from its rows. Counted in this sample were 250,000 to 350,000 distinct CDR3 sequences; roughly 20% of them appeared once. The ten largest clones capture around 7.8% of the sample. The sequencing sample was made of blood, either unsorted or a sorted T cell fraction (not recorded which). The receptors here all came from a male donor with ankylosing spondylitis or in good health (not recorded which).

This clonotype showed up many times. CDR3 amino acids: CASSSGTGYHSPLHF. The CDR3 region has the DNA TGCGCCAGCAGCTCCGGGACAGGGTATCACTCACCCCTCCACTTT. The rearrangement links TRBV5-1 to TRBJ1-6, with 9 positions matching TRBD1. V was pared by 3 bases and J by 10 bases, with 8 bases of the junction left unmatched. The CDR3 length is 15 residues. Germline V lookup: CDR1 SGHRS, CDR2 YFSETQ.

This clonotype was observed a handful of times. The chain carries TRBV18 and TRBJ1-4; D unclear. The CDR3 has 18 residues. CDR1 and CDR2 (germline): KGHSH, LQKENI. V lost 4 bases and J lost 7, with 25 bases in between. The CDR3 DNA is TGTGCCAGCTCACTATACAGACGAATCCTCAAGGCGACTGAAAAACTGTTTTTT. This sequence encodes CASSLYRRILKATEKLFF. Based on the CDR3 plus reference TRBV18 and TRBJ1-4, the full variable domain is NAGVMQNPRHLVRRRGQEARLRCSPMKGHSHVYWYRQLPEEGLKFMVYLQKENIIDESGMPKERFSAEFPKEGPSILRIQQVVRGDSAAYFCASSLYRRILKATEKLFFGSGTQLSVL.

This sequence joins TRBV5-1 and TRBJ2-5, with TRBD2 matching over 11 bases. Germline V gene sequence: CDR1 SGHRS, CDR2 YFSETQ. V dropped 5 bases and J dropped 2; count of bases not matched to a gene: 5. CDR3 length equals 15 residues. CDR3 amino acids: CASSRGTSGQETQYF. The CDR3 bases are TGCGCCAGCAGTCGCGGGACTAGCGGACAAGAGACCCAGTACTTC.

This clonotype was picked up a small number of times. The chain combines TRBV12-3 or TRBV12-4 with TRBJ2-2, with TRBD1 matching over 7 bases. The CDR3 has 15 residues. The ends lost 7 bases at V and 0 bases at J; junction bases unmatched: 5. The CDR3 sequence is CASTLGGPNTGELFF. Written as DNA, the CDR3 is TGTGCCAGCACCTTAGGGGGCCCGAACACCGGGGAGCTGTTTTTT.

The sample holds a few counts of this clonotype. The chain is built from TRBV6-5 and TRBJ1-6; no clear D gene. Germline values: CDR1 MNHEY, CDR2 SVGAGI. The CDR3 sequence is 19 residues long. The V gene lost 0 bases and the J gene lost 1 base, with 16 bases spanning the gap. Here the CDR3 DNA reads TGTGCCAGCAGTTACTCGAAAAGAAGGGTCGGGTCCTATAATTCACCCCTCCACTTT. Amino acid sequence: CASSYSKRRVGSYNSPLHF.

This clonotype has ten or more counts. The V and J genes are TRBV12-3 or TRBV12-4 and TRBJ1-5; D not resolved. With 7 bases removed from V and 0 bases from J, the gap between germline ends came to 7 bases. The CDR3 runs to 13 residues. The CDR3, as DNA: TGTGCCAGCACCTACTATAGCAATCAGCCCCAGCATTTT. It is translated as CASTYYSNQPQHF.

This chain connects TRBV7-2 to TRBJ2-5; TRBD2 aligns across 10 bases. The V gene end was trimmed by 3 bases and the J gene end by 5 bases; junction bases not matched to a gene: 6. This CDR3 has 15 residues. Germline V CDR1 and CDR2: SGHTA, FQGNSA. The CDR3 protein is CASSFSGGAGETQYF. The CDR3 nucleotides read TGTGCCAGCAGCTTCAGCGGGGGGGCCGGCGAGACCCAGTACTTC.

This clonotype was found a few times. The V and J genes are TRBV6-5 and TRBJ2-1; 10 bases match TRBD2. CDR3 length equals 16 residues. V was pared by 2 bases and J by 6 bases, with 7 bases of the junction left unmatched. Germline loops: CDR1 MNHEY, CDR2 SVGAGI. CDR3 DNA sequence: TGTGCCAGCAGTTACGCTAGCGGGGGTATAGGCAATGAGCAGTTCTTC. Encoded protein: CASSYASGGIGNEQFF.

This chain's CDR3 is CASSPWDREGQPQHF. CDR3 DNA: TGTGCCAGCAGCCCCTGGGACAGGGAAGGGCAGCCCCAGCATTTT. This rearrangement joins TRBV5-6 to TRBJ1-5, with 9 bases fitting TRBD1. The CDR3 totals 15 residues. With V trimmed by 4 bases and J by 7 bases, 9 bases remained unmatched. Per germline, CDR1 SGHDT and CDR2 YYEEEE.

In this sample, this clonotype turned up a few times. The chain joins TRBV28 to TRBJ1-4; D unresolved. The germline V gene encodes CDR1 MDHEN and CDR2 SYDVKM. Trimming cost V 4 bases and J 6 bases, with 15 bases left between them. CDR3 length: 15 amino acids. This CDR3 reads CASSSFGWNYEKLFF. The CDR3, as DNA: TGTGCCAGCAGTTCATTTGGTTGGAACTATGAAAAACTGTTTTTT. The complete variable domain, with remaining parts taken from reference TRBV28 and TRBJ1-4, reads DVKVTQSSRYLVKRTGEKVFLECVQDMDHENMFWYRQDPGLGLRLIYFSYDVKMKEKGDIPEGYSVSREKKERFSLILESASTNQTSMYLCASSSFGWNYEKLFFGSGTQLSVL.

This clonotype was detected a few times. This chain joins TRBV28 and TRBJ2-2; no definite D call. Trimming took off 3 bases at V and 5 bases at J, with 10 bases between the two ends. Germline CDR1 and CDR2: MDHEN and SYDVKM. This CDR3 spans 14 amino acids. The CDR3 loop is CASSFASGTGELFF. In DNA, the CDR3 is TGTGCCAGCAGTTTCGCATCAGGAACCGGGGAGCTGTTTTTT.

This clonotype appeared many times. V gene TRBV6-5 combines with J gene TRBJ2-5; 16 positions agree with TRBD2. The length of the CDR3 is 16 residues. Germline V gene lookup returns CDR1 MNHEY and CDR2 SVGAGI. With 4 bases clipped from V and 4 bases from J, the junction kept 3 bases outside the gene matches. The CDR3 region is CASSSGLAGGSETQYF. The CDR3 DNA sequence: TGTGCCAGCAGTTCGGGACTAGCGGGGGGGTCAGAGACCCAGTACTTC.

The chain has TRBV6-1 and TRBJ1-1; no clear D gene. The CDR3 is 14 residues long. Germline V CDR1 and CDR2: MNHNS, SASEGT. With 7 bases removed from V and 0 bases from J, the gap between germline ends came to 12 bases. The CDR3 loop is CASISPAMNTEAFF. CDR3 bases: TGTGCCAGCATCTCGCCCGCGATGAACACTGAAGCTTTCTTT.

This clonotype was observed a handful of times. The chain is built from TRBV12-3 or TRBV12-4 and TRBJ1-5; the D is unclear. V was trimmed by 6 bases and J by 1 base, leaving 13 bases between them. The CDR3 covers 15 residues. CDR3 DNA: TGTGCCAGCAGCCCCCGCGGGATCAGCAATCAGCCCCAGCATTTT. It is translated as CASSPRGISNQPQHF.

Note on this clonotype: A much larger clone differs by one base, so this may be a read error. The chain recombines TRBV12-3 or TRBV12-4 with TRBJ1-1; D might be TRBD1 (6 bases). This CDR3 spans 15 amino acids. The CDR3 DNA is TGTGTCAGCAGTCAACAGATACAGGGCACCACTGAAGCTTTCTTT. Protein: CVSSQQIQGTTEAFF.

The chain has TRBV9 and TRBJ2-3, with 9 bases identical to TRBD2. The CDR3 sequence is 17 residues long. The trim removed 4 bases at V and 5 bases at J, leaving 14 bases unmatched. The germline gives CDR1 SGDLS, CDR2 YYNGEE. Here the CDR3 reads CASSPRSGGGAIDTQYF. The CDR3 DNA follows: TGTGCCAGCAGCCCCCGATCGGGCGGGGGGGCCATAGATACGCAGTATTTT. Filled out from reference TRBV9 and TRBJ2-3, the complete variable domain reads DSGVTQTPKHLITATGQRVTLRCSPRSGDLSVYWYQQSLDQGLQFLIQYYNGEERAKGNILERFSAQQFPDLHSELNLSSLELGDSALYFCASSPRSGGGAIDTQYFGPGTRLTVL.